What follows describes a single TCR beta chain. The repertoire was sequenced with immunoSEQ multiplex PCR; TCRdb's copy has only in-frame clones and lacks some. The sample carries approximately 50,000 clones, approximately 83% recorded once. The data stem from a study of blood T cell repertoires in COVID-19. The overall study: Sample material is recorded as cDNA or gDNA derived from T cells, B-cell-depleted T cells, or PBMCs.

Trimming left V 11 bases short and J 4 bases short, with 13 bases between. This CDR3 is 12 amino acids long. Germline V CDR1 and CDR2: MDHEN, SYDVKM. Sequenced material: peripheral blood. V is TRBV28 and J is TRBJ2-3, with D possibly being TRBD1 (5 bases). The source of this sequence is a man aged 70-80 years with active COVID-19. This CDR3 reads CAAQGSSDTQYF. The CDR3 nucleotides are TGTGCCGCTCAGGGTTCCTCAGATACGCAGTATTTT.